This T cell receptor beta chain was captured in a study of T cells in Graves' hyperthyroidism and ophthalmopathy. Diagnosis rested on symptoms, serum thyroxine and TRAb, thyroid ultrasound, and orbital computed tomography. Amplified TCR beta CDR3 regions derived from RNA transcripts. The primer set for the first-round RT-PCR of the TCR CDR3 was HTBI. In TCRdb, the multiplex PCR reads were re-called with MiXCR into one record per CDR3 protein. Among about 420,000 distinct CDR3 sequences, around 14% were seen once, and the ten largest hold 14%. At least ten counts were recorded for this clonotype. The CDR3 is made up of 15 amino acids. The germline V gene has CDR1 SGHRS and CDR2 YFSETQ. Trimming removed 0 bases from V and 2 bases from J, with 12 bases in between.

This sequence was found in a woman between 18 and 29 years old with Graves' hyperthyroidism. Sequencing was performed on blood. The chain is built from TRBV5-1 and TRBJ2-7; weak D call: TRBD2 (7 bases). The CDR3 reads CASSLGGGGTYEQYF. For the CDR3, the DNA is TGCGCCAGCAGCTTGGGAGGGGGGGGAACCTACGAGCAGTACTTC.